A single sample is the source of the 16 T cell receptor beta chains below, sequenced in a study of regulatory T cells in long-lasting Graves disease (dated by TCRdb to the early 2020s). Library generation was performed with multiplex PCR. Sequencer: Illumina HiSeq 4000. TCR beta libraries were built with iRepertoire HTBI primers and Arm-PCR amplification of CDR3 regions. The public reads were reprocessed in TCRdb via fastp at Q25 and MiXCR, keeping in-frame beta chains. Every entry covers one CDR3 protein and lists the most common genes and DNA from its rows. For this sample there are about 290,000 distinct CDR3 sequences; around a fifth appear just once. The ten largest make up roughly three fifths of the sample. Reading the label with the study, this specimen's time point is: persistent/refractory GD, antithyroid drugs over 5 years with positive TRAb. RNA was extracted from PBMCs in TRIzol for both TCR sequencing and RNA sequencing.

The specimen comprised peripheral blood mononuclear cells (PBMCs), sampled when the disease was refractory, from a patient treated with antithyroid drugs. These receptor sequences come from a female donor with Graves disease.

As for this clonotype: Since a much larger clone is just one base distant, this may be a read error. The chain combines TRBV6-2 or TRBV6-3 with TRBJ1-3; unclear D gene. Germline-derived CDR1 and CDR2 are MNHEY and SVGEGT. This CDR3 has 18 amino acids. CDR3 nucleotides: TGTGCCAACAGTTACTCGATTCGGAGCTACCACTCTGGAAACACCATATATTTT. It is translated as CANSYSIRSYHSGNTIYF.

This clonotype was picked up many times. At one of its ends the junction is not consistent with the germline gene, which may arise from a read error. V gene TRBV9 combines with J gene TRBJ2-2; a possible D gene is TRBD2 (5 bases). Germline loops: CDR1 SGDLS, CDR2 YYNGEE. The CDR3 is 14 amino acids. The DNA of the CDR3 is TGCGCCAGCAGTGTCGGAGGAGGCACCGGGGAGCTGTTTTTT. Its translation: CASSVGGGTGELFF.

The CDR3 DNA reads as TGTGCCAGTAGTCTCCGGACTAGCGGGAGGATCGAGCAGTACTTC. It is translated as CASSLRTSGRIEQYF. The V gene is TRBV19, the J gene TRBJ2-7; 14 nucleotides align to TRBD2. CDR3 length: 15 amino acids. The J segment lost 6 bases and the V segment lost 5 bases, leaving 6 bases of the junction unmatched. The germline gives CDR1 LNHDA, CDR2 SQIVND (reference sequence).

This chain connects TRBV24-1 to TRBJ1-3; 7 positions agree with TRBD1. Trimming at V came to 2 bases and at J to 0 bases, leaving 3 bases not matched to a gene. The CDR3 length is 16 residues. Germline V gives CDR1 KGHDR, CDR2 SFDVKD. In DNA form, the CDR3 reads TGTGCCACCAGTGATTGGGACAGCAGCTCTGGAAACACCATATATTTT. This codes for CATSDWDSSSGNTIYF.

This clonotype was found many times. This sequence joins TRBV20-1 and TRBJ2-7; TRBD2 matches at 10 bases. CDR1 is DFQATT and CDR2 is SNEGSKA in the germline V gene (reference sequence). The CDR3 covers 15 residues. V lost 5 bases, J lost 0 bases, and 7 bases stayed unmatched. The DNA for the CDR3 is TGCAGTGCTGACTCCGGGACTAGCGCCTCCTACGAGCAGTACTTC. As protein: CSADSGTSASYEQYF.

This clonotype was seen at least ten times. The chain couples TRBV28 to TRBJ2-7, with 9 nucleotides matching TRBD2. This CDR3 contains 15 residues. Looked up from germline, CDR1 is MDHEN and CDR2 is SYDVKM. V shed 5 bases and J 5 bases; nucleotides not matched to a gene: 10. CDR3 loop: CASSTEREVTDEQYF. The CDR3 nucleotides read TGTGCCAGCAGTACCGAGCGGGAGGTGACGGACGAGCAGTACTTC.

This clonotype came up many times. The chain employs TRBV4-3 and TRBJ2-5; D is possibly TRBD1 or TRBD2 (5 bases each). The CDR3 is made up of 15 amino acids. Germline V lookup: CDR1 LGHNA, CDR2 YSLEER. Deletions cut 0 bases from V and 5 bases from J, with 13 bases between. The CDR3 protein is CASSQDWDVGETQYF. DNA for the CDR3: TGCGCCAGCAGCCAAGACTGGGACGTTGGGGAGACCCAGTACTTC.

There are many counts of this clonotype. This rearrangement joins TRBV28 to TRBJ2-7; no firm D call. Trimming left V 1 base short and J 2 bases short, with 3 bases between. CDR1 MDHEN and CDR2 SYDVKM come from the germline V gene. The CDR3 is 12 amino acids. The CDR3 reads CASSLYAYEQYF. The CDR3 coding sequence is TGTGCCAGCAGTTTATATGCCTACGAGCAGTACTTC.

The chain joins TRBV5-5 to TRBJ2-7, with D maybe TRBD2 (5 bases). Trimming removed 3 bases at V and 1 base at J, with 20 bases between. This CDR3 has 17 residues. Germline values: CDR1 SGHKS, CDR2 YYEKEE (reference sequence). CDR3 sequence: CASSSPRLGSGSYEQYF. The CDR3 nucleotides read TGTGCCAGCAGCTCCCCCAGATTGGGGAGTGGGTCCTACGAGCAGTACTTC. Variable domain in full (rest from reference TRBV5-5 and TRBJ2-7): DAGVTQSPTHLIKTRGQQVTLRCSPISGHKSVSWYQQVLGQGPQFIFQYYEKEERGRGNFPDRFSARQFPNYSSELNVNALLLGDSALYLCASSSPRLGSGSYEQYFGPGTRLTVT.

The V call is TRBV7-2, the J call TRBJ1-6; 10 bases map to TRBD1. This CDR3 is built from 18 residues. Germline V gene lookup returns CDR1 SGHTA and CDR2 FQGNSA. The junction had 4 bases not matched to a gene; V was cut back by 2 bases and J by 0 bases. The CDR3 DNA is TGTGCCAGCAGCTTATACGGGACAGGGGCCTCCTATAATTCACCCCTCCACTTT. This codes for CASSLYGTGASYNSPLHF.

In its sample, this clonotype was seen many times. V gene TRBV28 combines with J gene TRBJ2-4; D tentatively fits TRBD1 or TRBD2 (6 bases each). The length of the CDR3 is 14 residues. Trimming cost V 7 bases and J 8 bases, with 18 bases left between them. The germline V gene has CDR1 MDHEN and CDR2 SYDVKM. The CDR3 protein is CASKPGDTFDIQYF. The DNA of the CDR3 is TGTGCCAGCAAACCGGGGGACACGTTTGACATTCAGTACTTC. Drawing the rest from reference TRBV28 and TRBJ2-4, the complete variable domain is DVKVTQSSRYLVKRTGEKVFLECVQDMDHENMFWYRQDPGLGLRLIYFSYDVKMKEKGDIPEGYSVSREKKERFSLILESASTNQTSMYLCASKPGDTFDIQYFGAGTRLSVL.

This chain links TRBV20-1 with TRBJ2-5; D is perhaps TRBD2 (7 bases). Germline CDR1 reads DFQATT; CDR2 reads SNEGSKA (reference sequence). This CDR3 region has 15 residues. V lost 6 bases, J lost 7 bases, and 24 bases lay in between. CDR3 DNA sequence: TGCAGTGCCAGGGGTTTGGGAGGGGGTTACGGGACCCAGTACTTC. Residues: CSARGLGGGYGTQYF.

A word on this clonotype: The missing conserved phenylalanine or tryptophan at the end of this CDR3 makes a read error likely. V usage is TRBV11-2 and J usage is TRBJ1-1, with D tentatively TRBD1 (5 bases). V lost 3 bases and J lost 7, with 12 bases in between. There are 13 residues in the CDR3. Germline V gene sequence: CDR1 SGHAT, CDR2 FQNNGV. The CDR3 here is CASSLGPTVEAFS. The DNA of the CDR3 is TGTGCCAGCAGCTTGGGTCCGACAGTTGAAGCTTTCTCT.

This clonotype was counted many times. A much larger clone is a single base away; this may be a read error. The J gene is TRBJ1-2, the V gene TRBV9; 7 bases map to TRBD1. V shed 3 bases and J 4 bases; nucleotides not matched to a gene: 3. The CDR3 is 13 amino acids. Germline CDR1 SGDLS, CDR2 YYNGEE. DNA of the CDR3: TGTGCCAGCAGCGGACAGGGAGGCTATGGCTACACCTTC. This codes for CASSGQGGYGYTF. The whole variable domain, remainder taken from reference TRBV9 and TRBJ1-2, is DSGVTQTPKHLITATGQRVTLRCSPRSGDLSVYWYQQSLDQGLQFLIQYYNGEERAKGNILERFSAQQFPDLHSELNLSSLELGDSALYFCASSGQGGYGYTFGSGTRLTVV.

This clonotype was detected only a few times. A much larger clone lies one base from this, so it may be a read error. V and J are TRBV28 and TRBJ2-7, with D possibly TRBD1 on 6 matching bases. Germline V gives CDR1 MDHEN, CDR2 SYDVKM. CDR3 length: 13 residues. CDR3 DNA: TGTGCCAACAGTTCGCAGGGACACTACGAGCAGTACTTC. This translates into CANSSQGHYEQYF.

The chain links TRBV28 to TRBJ2-5; D not certain. The CDR3 totals 10 residues. V lost 6 bases and J lost 7, with 6 bases in between. Germline CDR1 reads MDHEN; CDR2 reads SYDVKM. CDR3 DNA: TGTGCCAGCAGCCACACGACCCAGTACTTC. Its protein product is CASSHTTQYF. The full variable domain, its missing parts supplied by reference TRBV28 and TRBJ2-5, is DVKVTQSSRYLVKRTGEKVFLECVQDMDHENMFWYRQDPGLGLRLIYFSYDVKMKEKGDIPEGYSVSREKKERFSLILESASTNQTSMYLCASSHTTQYFGPGTRLLVL.